This T cell receptor (beta chain) is drawn from a study of blood T cell repertoires in COVID-19. In the study overall: COVID-19 samples from acute and convalescent phases originated in the United States, Italy and Spain. From T cells, B-cell-depleted T cells, or PBMCs came the material, which was cDNA or gDNA.

Source study methods: By means of reference gene primer amplification, nucleated cell counts were estimated. The table came from immunoSEQ multiplex PCR; TCRdb's copy has only in-frame clones and leaves some out. V, J and clone size are taken as reported in that table, and D and trimming were inferred from the DNA itself. In the table there are more than 100,000 clones, approximately 80% of which are singletons. The germline CDR1 and CDR2 sequences are GTSNPN and SVGIG (reference sequence). The V segment lost 0 bases and the J segment 6 bases; nucleotides outside the gene matches: 9. CDR3 length equals 16 residues.

Sequences were obtained from peripheral blood. This receptor was identified in a woman in her seventies with acute or convalescent COVID-19. The gene calls are TRBV30 and TRBJ1-5; 9 bases are shared with TRBD1. CDR3 residues: CAWSVRHRGLGQPQHF. The CDR3 region has the DNA TGTGCCTGGAGTGTACGGCACAGGGGGCTAGGTCAGCCCCAGCATTTT.